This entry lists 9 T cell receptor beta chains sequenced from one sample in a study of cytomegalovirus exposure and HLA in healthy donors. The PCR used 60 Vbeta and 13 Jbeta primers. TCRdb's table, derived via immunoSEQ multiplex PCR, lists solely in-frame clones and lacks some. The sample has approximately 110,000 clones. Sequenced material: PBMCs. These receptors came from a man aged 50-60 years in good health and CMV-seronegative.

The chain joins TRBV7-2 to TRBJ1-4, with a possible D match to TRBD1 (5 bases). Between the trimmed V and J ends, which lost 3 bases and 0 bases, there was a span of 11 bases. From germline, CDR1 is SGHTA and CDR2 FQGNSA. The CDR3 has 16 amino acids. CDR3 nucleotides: TGTGCCAGCAGCTTGGGGCAGGGTGCAACTAATGAAAAACTGTTTTTT. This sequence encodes CASSLGQGATNEKLFF.

CDR3 nucleotide sequence: TGTGCCAGCAGTCTAGGACAGGGAGCCAATGAGCAGTTCTTC. Translation gives CASSLGQGANEQFF. This chain joins TRBV6-6 and TRBJ2-1; 8 nucleotides match TRBD1. Germline trimming cut 5 bases from V and 6 bases from J; bases unmatched to any gene: 6. This CDR3 has 14 residues. CDR1 and CDR2 (germline): MNHNY, SVGAGI (reference sequence).

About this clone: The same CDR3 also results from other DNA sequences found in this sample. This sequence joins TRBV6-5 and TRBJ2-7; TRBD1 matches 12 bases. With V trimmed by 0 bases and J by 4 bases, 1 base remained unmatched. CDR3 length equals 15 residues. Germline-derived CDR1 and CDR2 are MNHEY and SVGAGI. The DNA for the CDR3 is TGTGCCAGCAGTTACTCGGGACAGGGGGCATACGAGCAGTACTTC. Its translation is CASSYSGQGAYEQYF.

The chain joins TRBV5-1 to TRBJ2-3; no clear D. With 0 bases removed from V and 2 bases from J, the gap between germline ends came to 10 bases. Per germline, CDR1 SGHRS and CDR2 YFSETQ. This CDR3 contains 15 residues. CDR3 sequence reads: CASSLGVADTDTQYF. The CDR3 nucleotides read TGCGCCAGCAGCTTGGGAGTAGCAGACACAGATACGCAGTATTTT.

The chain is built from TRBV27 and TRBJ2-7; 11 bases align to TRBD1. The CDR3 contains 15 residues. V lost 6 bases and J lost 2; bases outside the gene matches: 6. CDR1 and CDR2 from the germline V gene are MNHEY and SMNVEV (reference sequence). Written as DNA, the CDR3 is TGTGCCAGCAGCACAGGGACAGGGGGTACCTACGAGCAGTACTTC. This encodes CASSTGTGGTYEQYF.

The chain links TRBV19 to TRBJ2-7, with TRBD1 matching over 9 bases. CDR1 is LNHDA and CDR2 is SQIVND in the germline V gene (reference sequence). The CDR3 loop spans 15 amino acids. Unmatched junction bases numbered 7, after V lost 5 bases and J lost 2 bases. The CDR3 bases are TGTGCCAGTAGTTTACCGGGACAGGGCGCCTACGAGCAGTACTTC. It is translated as CASSLPGQGAYEQYF. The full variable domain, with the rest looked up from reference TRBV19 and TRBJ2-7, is DGGITQSPKYLFRKEGQNVTLSCEQNLNHDAMYWYRQDPGQGLRLIYYSQIVNDFQKGDIAEGYSVSREKKESFPLTVTSAQKNPTAFYLCASSLPGQGAYEQYFGPGTRLTVT.

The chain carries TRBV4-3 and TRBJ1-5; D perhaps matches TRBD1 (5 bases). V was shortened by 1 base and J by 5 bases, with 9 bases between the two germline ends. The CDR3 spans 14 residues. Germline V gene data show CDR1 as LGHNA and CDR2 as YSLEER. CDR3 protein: CASSQGTQHQPQHF. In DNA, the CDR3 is TGCGCCAGCAGCCAAGGGACACAGCATCAGCCCCAGCATTTT.

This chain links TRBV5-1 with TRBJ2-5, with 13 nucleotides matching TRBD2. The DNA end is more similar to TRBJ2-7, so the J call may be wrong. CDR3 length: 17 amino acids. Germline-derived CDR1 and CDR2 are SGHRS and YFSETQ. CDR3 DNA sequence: TGCGCCAGCAGCACCGGGGGGACTAGCGGGATTTCCTACGAGCAGTACTTC. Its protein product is CASSTGGTSGISYEQYF.

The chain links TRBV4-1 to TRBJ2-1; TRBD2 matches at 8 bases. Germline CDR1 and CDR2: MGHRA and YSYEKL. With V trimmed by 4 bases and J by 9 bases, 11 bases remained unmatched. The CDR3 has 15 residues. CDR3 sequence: CASSPPAGLVGEQFF. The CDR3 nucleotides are TGCGCCAGCAGCCCACCGGCGGGACTAGTTGGTGAGCAGTTCTTC.